Listed below are T cell receptor beta chains from one sample, sequenced in a study of T cell repertoires in cytomegalovirus infection. The antigens for these receptors are not known. TCRdb independently ran MiXCR on the reads; one entry per CDR3 protein. The sample carries 700,000 to 950,000 distinct CDR3 sequences, around a third recorded once. This specimen was cultured CD8+ T cells from PBMCs, taken from culture after CMV antigen stimulation. All receptors derive from a human donor in good health (CMV status not recorded). Some clones in this sample may be carry-over from other donors' samples. Both conserved end residues are part of each CDR3. A D gene is named only where the DNA matches it firmly. Part of the rows lack a size; the others show once, few, many or a class for expanded clones.

J gene: TRBJ2-5
D gene: .
V gene: TRBV6-2/TRBV6-3
clone size: .
CDR3 DNA: TGTGCCAGCAGTCCCCGGCCCCTGCAAGAGACCCAGTACTTC
CDR3 protein: CASSPRPLQETQYF

J gene: TRBJ2-3
D gene: .
V gene: TRBV7-9
clone size: .
CDR3 DNA: TGTGCCAGCAGCTTAGAGGTAGCGTCAGATACGCAGTATTTT
CDR3 protein: CASSLEVASDTQYF

J gene: TRBJ2-7
D gene: TRBD1
V gene: TRBV20-1
clone size: .
CDR3 DNA: TGCAGTGCTTACGGGACAGGAATCCTCAGCTCCTACGAGCAGTACTTC
CDR3 protein: CSAYGTGILSSYEQYF

J gene: TRBJ2-1
D gene: .
V gene: TRBV6-1
clone size: few
CDR3 DNA: TGTGCCAGCAGATTATCTTCGGGGAATGAGCAGTTCTTC
CDR3 protein: CASRLSSGNEQFF

J gene: TRBJ2-5
D gene: .
V gene: TRBV2
clone size: few
CDR3 DNA: TGTGCCAGAGGGGGCGGGACCCAAGAGACCCAGTACTTC
CDR3 protein: CARGGGTQETQYF

J gene: TRBJ1-5
D gene: .
V gene: TRBV19
clone size: many
CDR3 DNA: TGTGCCAGTAGTCTACTGGCGTTAAAGGGAGGGAACCAGCCCCAGCATTTT
CDR3 protein: CASSLLALKGGNQPQHF

J gene: TRBJ1-1
D gene: .
V gene: TRBV9
clone size: .
CDR3 DNA: TGTGCCAGCAGCGTAGGACAAAGGACTGAAGCTTTCTTT
CDR3 protein: CASSVGQRTEAFF

J gene: TRBJ2-3
D gene: TRBD2
V gene: TRBV6-1
clone size: .
CDR3 DNA: TGTGCCAGCAGTAAGGGAGCGGGGGGACCCACAGATACGCAGTATTTT
CDR3 protein: CASSKGAGGPTDTQYF

J gene: TRBJ2-1
D gene: .
V gene: TRBV4-1
clone size: many
CDR3 DNA: TGCGCCAGCAGCCAAGTGCGAGGTAATGAGCAGTTCTTC
CDR3 protein: CASSQVRGNEQFF

J gene: TRBJ2-1
D gene: .
V gene: TRBV12-3/TRBV12-4
clone size: .
CDR3 DNA: TGTGTCAGCAGTCCGGGATTACCCAATGAGCAGTTCTTC
CDR3 protein: CVSSPGLPNEQFF

J gene: TRBJ1-1
D gene: TRBD1
V gene: TRBV7-2
clone size: many
CDR3 DNA: TGTGCCAGCAGCTTATTCGGACAGGGGATGCCTGAAGCTTTCTTT
CDR3 protein: CASSLFGQGMPEAFF

J gene: TRBJ1-2
D gene: .
V gene: TRBV7-4
clone size: .
CDR3 DNA: TGTGCCAGCAGCTTACGCAGTAAGGATGGCTACACCTTC
CDR3 protein: CASSLRSKDGYTF

J gene: TRBJ1-1
D gene: .
V gene: TRBV7-2
clone size: few
CDR3 DNA: TGTGCCAGCAGCTTAGGGCAGGGCGGAGGCACTGAAGCTTTCTTT
CDR3 protein: CASSLGQGGGTEAFF

J gene: TRBJ2-3
D gene: .
V gene: TRBV19
clone size: few
CDR3 DNA: TGTGCCAGTAGTTATTCCCGATTCACAGATACGCAGTATTTT
CDR3 protein: CASSYSRFTDTQYF

J gene: TRBJ2-7
D gene: .
V gene: TRBV3-1
clone size: few
CDR3 DNA: TGTGCCAGCAGCCAGGGACGCCGAGGTGGTACCGAGCAGTACTTC
CDR3 protein: CASSQGRRGGTEQYF

J gene: TRBJ1-2
D gene: .
V gene: TRBV7-4
clone size: .
CDR3 DNA: TGTGCCAGCAGCTTACCCAGGATGGATGGCTACACCTTC
CDR3 protein: CASSLPRMDGYTF

J gene: TRBJ2-2
D gene: .
V gene: TRBV7-6
clone size: many
CDR3 DNA: TGTGCCAGCAGCTTTGTTAACGGGGAGCTGTTTTTT
CDR3 protein: CASSFVNGELFF

J gene: TRBJ2-2
D gene: TRBD1
V gene: TRBV15
clone size: .
CDR3 DNA: TGTGCCACCAGCGGCCTCCCGGGGACAGGGGGCGTCGGGGAGCTGTTTTTT
CDR3 protein: CATSGLPGTGGVGELFF

J gene: TRBJ1-5
D gene: .
V gene: TRBV23-1
clone size: .
CDR3 DNA: TGCGCCAGCAGTCCTAATCAGGACCGGGACCAGGGGAGGGAGCCCCAGCATTTT
CDR3 protein: CASSPNQDRDQGREPQHF

J gene: TRBJ1-1
D gene: TRBD1
V gene: TRBV12-3/TRBV12-4
clone size: .
CDR3 DNA: TGTGCCAGCAGTCCCGGGACAGGGAGTGAAGCTTTCTTT
CDR3 protein: CASSPGTGSEAFF

J gene: TRBJ2-1
D gene: TRBD1
V gene: TRBV28
clone size: few
CDR3 DNA: TGTGCCAGCAGATTTACAGGGGGCGAAAGGAATGAGCAGTTCTTC
CDR3 protein: CASRFTGGERNEQFF

J gene: TRBJ2-1
D gene: .
V gene: TRBV5-5
clone size: once
CDR3 DNA: TGTGCCAGCAGCTTGCCCTCAGGTCCCGGCAATGAGCAGTTCTTC
CDR3 protein: CASSLPSGPGNEQFF

J gene: TRBJ1-1
D gene: .
V gene: TRBV27
clone size: .
CDR3 DNA: TGTGCCAGCAGCCCCCTTGAGGGCTCGGCCACTGAAGCTTTCTTT
CDR3 protein: CASSPLEGSATEAFF

J gene: TRBJ1-1
D gene: .
V gene: TRBV7-9
clone size: .
CDR3 DNA: TGTGCCAGCGAGCCGGGCCACACTGAAGCTTTCTTT
CDR3 protein: CASEPGHTEAFF

J gene: TRBJ1-1
D gene: TRBD1
V gene: TRBV6-2/TRBV6-3
clone size: .
CDR3 DNA: TGTGCCAGCAGCTACGGGACAGGGAGGAAAGCTTTCTTT
CDR3 protein: CASSYGTGRKAFF

J gene: TRBJ2-1
D gene: TRBD2
V gene: TRBV6-2/TRBV6-3
clone size: .
CDR3 DNA: TGTGCCAGCAGTTACCCGGGGGGGTTTTACAATGAGCAGCTCTTC
CDR3 protein: CASSYPGGFYNEQLF

J gene: TRBJ2-2
D gene: TRBD1
V gene: TRBV5-4
clone size: .
CDR3 DNA: TGTGCCAGCAGCGGGGACAGGCCCGGGGAGCTGTTTTTT
CDR3 protein: CASSGDRPGELFF

J gene: TRBJ1-3
D gene: .
V gene: TRBV7-9
clone size: .
CDR3 DNA: TGTGCCAGCAGCTCACCCCCCTGGGGGGCAGGAAACACCATATATTTT
CDR3 protein: CASSSPPWGAGNTIYF

J gene: TRBJ1-4
D gene: .
V gene: TRBV2
clone size: few
CDR3 DNA: TGTGCCAGCTTGGGCCTCCGGGGGGAAAAACTGTTTTTT
CDR3 protein: CASLGLRGEKLFF

J gene: TRBJ1-1
D gene: TRBD1
V gene: TRBV12-3/TRBV12-4
clone size: many
CDR3 DNA: TGTGCCAGCAGTTTATGGCACAGGGGAACGAACACTGAAGCTTTCTTT
CDR3 protein: CASSLWHRGTNTEAFF

J gene: TRBJ2-7
D gene: .
V gene: TRBV12-3/TRBV12-4
clone size: few
CDR3 DNA: TGTGCCAGCAGTTTAGCGCCGTCGGGCGAGCAGTACTTC
CDR3 protein: CASSLAPSGEQYF

J gene: TRBJ2-5
D gene: .
V gene: TRBV20-1
clone size: .
CDR3 DNA: TGCAGTGCTAGGACCCCGGGGACTCACATCAATGGGGCGCGGGAGACCCAGTACTTC
CDR3 protein: CSARTPGTHINGARETQYF

J gene: TRBJ1-2
D gene: .
V gene: TRBV14
clone size: once
CDR3 DNA: TGTGCCAGCAGCCAAGCGAACAGACTTTATGGCTACACCTTC
CDR3 protein: CASSQANRLYGYTF

J gene: TRBJ2-2
D gene: .
V gene: TRBV4-1
clone size: .
CDR3 DNA: TGTGCCAGCACCCTCCGGGGTCCGGGGGCAATCACCGGGGAGCTGTTTTTT
CDR3 protein: CASTLRGPGAITGELFF

J gene: TRBJ2-5
D gene: .
V gene: TRBV4-2
clone size: .
CDR3 DNA: TGTGCCAGCAGCCAAGTTCTAAGGGATGGGGGATACCAAGAGACCCAGTACTTC
CDR3 protein: CASSQVLRDGGYQETQYF

J gene: TRBJ1-6
D gene: TRBD1
V gene: TRBV5-1
clone size: .
CDR3 DNA: TGCGCCAGCAGCGGGGGACAGGGGGATAATTCACCCCTCCACTTT
CDR3 protein: CASSGGQGDNSPLHF

J gene: TRBJ2-2
D gene: .
V gene: TRBV6-5
clone size: many
CDR3 DNA: TGTGCCAGCAGTTACGGGCTGAACACCGGGGAGCTGTTTTTT
CDR3 protein: CASSYGLNTGELFF

J gene: TRBJ1-2
D gene: TRBD1
V gene: TRBV20-1
clone size: once
CDR3 DNA: TGCAGTGCTAGTGACCGACAGGGGGCGGATGGCTACACCTTC
CDR3 protein: CSASDRQGADGYTF

J gene: TRBJ2-3
D gene: TRBD2
V gene: TRBV5-1
clone size: .
CDR3 DNA: TGCGCCAGCACTCATGCCCCCATACCGGGGGGGCTGTCAGATACGCAGTATTTT
CDR3 protein: CASTHAPIPGGLSDTQYF

J gene: TRBJ2-5
D gene: TRBD2
V gene: TRBV20-1
clone size: .
CDR3 DNA: TGCAGTGCTACCAGCGGGGAGGTAAAAGAGACCCAGTACTTC
CDR3 protein: CSATSGEVKETQYF

J gene: TRBJ2-3
D gene: .
V gene: TRBV4-1
clone size: .
CDR3 DNA: TGCGCCAGCAGCCAAGATAAGGGAGGCACAGATACGCAGTATTTT
CDR3 protein: CASSQDKGGTDTQYF

J gene: TRBJ2-2
D gene: .
V gene: TRBV2
clone size: .
CDR3 DNA: TGTGCCAGCAGTGAAGGGGGGCGGGGGAACCACACCGGGGAGCTGTTTTTT
CDR3 protein: CASSEGGRGNHTGELFF

J gene: TRBJ1-1
D gene: .
V gene: TRBV18
clone size: .
CDR3 DNA: TGTGCCAGCTCACCGGAAGAGGCAGGATGGAGGGGGGACACTGAAGCTTTCTTT
CDR3 protein: CASSPEEAGWRGDTEAFF

J gene: TRBJ1-4
D gene: TRBD1
V gene: TRBV6-5
clone size: .
CDR3 DNA: TGTGCCAGCAGTCCCAGGGGGAGCGACGAAAAACTGTTTTTT
CDR3 protein: CASSPRGSDEKLFF

J gene: TRBJ1-3
D gene: .
V gene: TRBV7-8
clone size: .
CDR3 DNA: TGTGCCAGCAGCTCGAGATTCTCTGGAAACACCATATATTTT
CDR3 protein: CASSSRFSGNTIYF

J gene: TRBJ1-2
D gene: .
V gene: TRBV7-9
clone size: few
CDR3 DNA: TGTGCCAGCAGCTTAGGGGTCCATGCAGGCTATGGCTACACCTTC
CDR3 protein: CASSLGVHAGYGYTF

J gene: TRBJ2-3
D gene: .
V gene: TRBV29-1
clone size: once
CDR3 DNA: TGCAGCGTTGAAGATCTCTATGACGGGACTAGCACAGATACGCAGTATTTT
CDR3 protein: CSVEDLYDGTSTDTQYF

J gene: TRBJ1-1
D gene: .
V gene: TRBV5-4
clone size: .
CDR3 DNA: TGTGCCAGCAGCTTGTACTACCAGGGCGTAACTGAAGCTTTCTTT
CDR3 protein: CASSLYYQGVTEAFF